Following are 20 T cell receptor beta chains from one sample sequenced in a study of blood T cells in healthy people across ages. Through a sample-barcoded 5' primer and a J-beta primer mix, a second PCR was run for about 6 to 12 cycles. TCRdb ran MiXCR on the 5' RACE reads and lists one entry per CDR3 protein. The table includes 1.2 million to 1.5 million distinct CDR3 sequences, approximately 60% detected once. The sample consisted of blood. The receptors shown here come from a man younger than 35 in good health.

Only a few counts were recorded for this clonotype. The CDR3 region is CSAELGQLEQYF. As DNA, the CDR3 is TGCAGTGCGGAATTGGGACAATTGGAGCAGTACTTC. The rearrangement joins TRBV20-1 to TRBJ2-7; the D gene is possibly TRBD1 (6 bases). The CDR3 length is 12 residues. Germline V gives CDR1 DFQATT, CDR2 SNEGSKA (reference sequence). V gave up 6 bases and J gave up 7 bases, with 16 bases separating them.

The chain is built from TRBV12-3 or TRBV12-4 and TRBJ2-7, with TRBD1 matching over 7 bases. The CDR3 contains 15 residues. Trimming at V came to 5 bases and at J to 1 base, leaving 8 bases not matched to a gene. The chain's CDR3 is CASSGTDRRSYEQYF. DNA for the CDR3: TGTGCCAGCAGTGGGACAGACCGTCGGTCCTACGAGCAGTACTTC.

The chain carries TRBV7-9 and TRBJ1-4, with D possibly being TRBD1 (5 bases). The length of the CDR3 is 13 residues. V was cut by 10 bases and J by 7 bases, with 16 bases left in between. CDR1 is SEHNR, CDR2 FQNEAQ, per germline (reference sequence). CDR3 loop: CAIKSGTSEKLFF. The DNA for the CDR3 is TGTGCCATAAAAAGCGGGACGAGTGAAAAACTGTTTTTT.

The V and J genes are TRBV3-1 and TRBJ1-6, with 8 nucleotides matching TRBD1. This CDR3 comprises 16 residues. CDR1 is LGHDT, CDR2 YNNKEL, per germline (reference sequence). The V segment lost 1 base and the J segment 9 bases; nucleotides outside the gene matches: 8. The CDR3 nucleotides are TGTGCCAGCAGCCAAGCCAGACAGGGGACGGGTTCACCCCTCCACTTT. Its protein product is CASSQARQGTGSPLHF.

DNA for the CDR3: TGCGCCAGCAGCCTCGCGCTAGCGGCGGGAGAGACCCAGTACTTC. It codes for CASSLALAAGETQYF. The chain is built from TRBV5-1 and TRBJ2-5, with 7 bases identical to TRBD2. The ends lost 4 bases at V and 4 bases at J; junction bases unmatched: 10. CDR1 and CDR2 (germline): SGHRS, YFSETQ. This CDR3 has 15 residues.

The DNA of the CDR3 is TGCAGTGCTGCCCAGGGGAACACTGAAGCTTTCTTT. Translation gives CSAAQGNTEAFF. The chain employs TRBV20-1 and TRBJ1-1; the D gene is possibly TRBD1 (5 bases). Germline CDR1 is DFQATT and CDR2 is SNEGSKA (reference sequence). There are 12 residues in the CDR3. The ends were cut back, 5 bases at V and 1 base at J, with 8 bases in the middle.

This clonotype was seen only once. A much bigger clone sits one base away, suggesting this may be a read error. The J gene is TRBJ2-7, the V gene TRBV11-2; maybe TRBD2 (6 bases). Germline loops: CDR1 SGHAT, CDR2 FQNNGV. Trimming shortened V by 6 bases and J by 0 bases, and 21 bases separated the two germline ends. The CDR3 consists of 17 residues. The CDR3 spells CASSQIPGRRGSYEQYF. The CDR3 DNA reads TGTGCCAGCAGTCAGATCCCGGGACGGAGGGGCTCCTACGAGCAGTACTTC.

This chain links TRBV3-1 with TRBJ2-1; D could derive from TRBD1 or TRBD2 (5 bases each). Trimming shortened V by 4 bases and J by 9 bases, and 22 bases separated the two germline ends. Germline V gene data show CDR1 as LGHDT and CDR2 as YNNKEL (reference sequence). There are 16 residues in the CDR3. CDR3 residues: CASSRKLGTHPREQFF. CDR3 coding DNA: TGTGCCAGCAGCCGGAAACTAGGGACCCATCCCCGTGAGCAGTTCTTC.

The chain recombines TRBV7-9 with TRBJ1-2, with D possibly being TRBD1 (5 bases). The germline V gene encodes CDR1 SEHNR and CDR2 FQNEAQ (reference sequence). There are 13 residues in the CDR3. V lost 3 bases and J lost 7, with 12 bases in between. Here the CDR3 reads CASSFKGTGGYTF. CDR3 DNA sequence: TGTGCCAGCAGCTTCAAGGGGACGGGTGGCTACACCTTC. Complete variable domain (other parts from reference TRBV7-9 and TRBJ1-2): DTGVSQNPRHKITKRGQNVTFRCDPISEHNRLYWYRQTLGQGPEFLTYFQNEAQLEKSRLLSDRFSAERPKGSFSTLEIQRTEQGDSAMYLCASSFKGTGGYTFGSGTRLTVV.

As DNA, the CDR3 is TGCAGCGCCCTCAGCGGCGGAGAGGCCTTTCCAGATACGCAGTATTTT. The encoded protein is CSALSGGEAFPDTQYF. The rearrangement links TRBV29-1 to TRBJ2-3; maybe TRBD2 (5 bases). The CDR3 is 16 amino acids. Germline V CDR1 and CDR2: SQVTM, ANQGSEA. Trimming removed 7 bases from V and 4 bases from J, with 24 bases in between.

The chain has TRBV3-1 and TRBJ1-6; 9 positions agree with TRBD1. Germline V gene lookup returns CDR1 LGHDT and CDR2 YNNKEL (reference sequence). V lost 5 bases to trimming and J lost 9 bases; unmatched junction nucleotides: 5. The CDR3 sequence is 14 residues long. The CDR3: CASSSRTGASPLHF. CDR3 bases: TGTGCCAGCAGCTCCCGGACAGGGGCTTCACCCCTCCACTTT.

V gene TRBV6-1 combines with J gene TRBJ2-3; D not resolved. Trimming cost V 3 bases and J 0 bases, with 7 bases left between them. Germline CDR1 and CDR2: MNHNS and SASEGT. The CDR3 length is 14 residues. CDR3: CASSDYYSTDTQYF. In DNA, the CDR3 is TGTGCCAGCAGTGATTATTACAGCACAGATACGCAGTATTTT.

The chain uses TRBV5-5 and TRBJ2-1; 7 bases fit TRBD2. The length of the CDR3 is 16 residues. Trimming removed 2 bases from V and 0 bases from J; junction bases left unmatched: 5. Germline lookup yields CDR1 SGHKS and CDR2 YYEKEE (reference sequence). The CDR3 spells CASSLWEGISYNEQFF. The CDR3 DNA reads TGTGCCAGCAGCTTATGGGAGGGCATCTCCTACAATGAGCAGTTCTTC.

This clonotype appeared once. The gene calls are TRBV10-1 and TRBJ2-5, with TRBD2 matching over 7 bases. The J call could be wrong; TRBJ2-7 is a better fit for the DNA end. The germline V gene encodes CDR1 WNHNN and CDR2 SYGVQD (reference sequence). This CDR3 contains 15 residues. CDR3 coding DNA: TGCGCCAGCAGTGATCCGGGGGGAGGCCACTACGAGCAGTACTTC. It is translated as CASSDPGGGHYEQYF.

The sample holds a few counts of this clonotype. The chain uses TRBV4-1 and TRBJ1-2; TRBD1 matches 8 bases. Germline V gives CDR1 MGHRA, CDR2 YSYEKL. Unmatched junction bases numbered 13, after V lost 4 bases and J lost 6 bases. The length of the CDR3 is 16 residues. This chain's CDR3 is CASSLGEGTGGHGYTF. The DNA for the CDR3 is TGCGCCAGCAGCCTTGGGGAAGGGACAGGAGGTCATGGCTACACCTTC.

V usage is TRBV20-1 and J usage is TRBJ2-5, with 12 positions matching TRBD2. Trimming took 6 bases from V and 2 from J; bases not matched to a gene: 7. The CDR3 length is 15 residues. Germline V lookup: CDR1 DFQATT, CDR2 SNEGSKA (reference sequence). As DNA, the CDR3 is TGCAGTGCAAGACTAGCGGGAGATGAACAAGAGACCCAGTACTTC. Its protein product is CSARLAGDEQETQYF.

This sequence joins TRBV7-8 and TRBJ2-3, with TRBD1 identical over 8 bases. The CDR3 totals 16 residues. The V and J ends lost 4 bases and 7 bases, in that order; junction bases with no gene match: 13. Germline V CDR1 and CDR2: SGHVS, FQNEAQ. This chain's CDR3 is CASSSQVGQGGYTQYF. CDR3 bases: TGTGCCAGCAGCTCCCAAGTCGGACAGGGCGGGTATACGCAGTATTTT.

The sample holds a few counts of this clonotype. V usage is TRBV9 and J usage is TRBJ2-3; no reliable D call. V lost 0 bases to trimming and J lost 3 bases, with 8 bases between them. Germline V gene sequence: CDR1 SGDLS, CDR2 YYNGEE. The CDR3 covers 14 residues. The CDR3 DNA sequence: TGTGCCAGCAGCGTAGGCAGGTATACAGATACGCAGTATTTT. Its translation is CASSVGRYTDTQYF.

Ten or more counts support this clonotype. The J gene is TRBJ2-7, the V gene TRBV6-2 or TRBV6-3, with D possibly TRBD2 on 6 matching bases. CDR3 length: 16 residues. The V and J ends lost 2 bases and 0 bases respectively, with 14 bases between them. Germline V lookup: CDR1 MNHEY, CDR2 SVGEGT. The CDR3 nucleotides are TGTGCCAGCAGTTACGGAGGTAGCGGTCTCTCCTACGAGCAGTACTTC. It specifies CASSYGGSGLSYEQYF.

The rearrangement links TRBV5-1 to TRBJ2-7, with D possibly matching TRBD2 (5 bases). Germline assignment: CDR1 SGHRS and CDR2 YFSETQ. The CDR3 loop spans 15 amino acids. Between the trimmed V and J ends, which lost 4 bases and 4 bases, there was a span of 18 bases. The CDR3 DNA is TGCGCCAGCAGCCTGACGCGGGCAGAGACTTACGAGCAGTACTTC. Translated: CASSLTRAETYEQYF.